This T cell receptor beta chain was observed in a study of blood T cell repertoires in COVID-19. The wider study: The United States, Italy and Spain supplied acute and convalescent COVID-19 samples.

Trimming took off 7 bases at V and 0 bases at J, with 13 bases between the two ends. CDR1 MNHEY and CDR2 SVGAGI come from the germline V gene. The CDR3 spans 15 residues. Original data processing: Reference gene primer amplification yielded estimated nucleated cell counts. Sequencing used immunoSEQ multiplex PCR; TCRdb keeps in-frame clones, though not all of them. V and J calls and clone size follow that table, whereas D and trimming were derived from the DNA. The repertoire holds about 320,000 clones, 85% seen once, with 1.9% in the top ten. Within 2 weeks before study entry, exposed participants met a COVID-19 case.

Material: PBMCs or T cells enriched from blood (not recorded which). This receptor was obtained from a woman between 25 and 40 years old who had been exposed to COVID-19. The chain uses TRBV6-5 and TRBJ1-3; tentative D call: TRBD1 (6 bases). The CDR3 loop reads CASTLDRNSGNTIYF. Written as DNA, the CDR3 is TGTGCCAGCACCCTAGACAGGAACTCTGGAAACACCATATATTTT.